Shown below are 25 T cell receptor beta chains from a single sample sequenced in a study of T cell changes during pregnancy in multiple sclerosis (dated by TCRdb to the late 2010s). Receptor libraries were prepared by the immunoSEQ multiplex PCR assay. The table comes from immuneACCESS by way of TCRdb, which keeps in-frame sequences with V and J called. Part of the clones is missing from these tables; in studies checked, under half for an unresolved V gene and the rest for unknown reasons. This sample gives roughly 63,000 clones in total; 90% of them show up just once. The ten largest account for about 2% of the sample. The source was peripheral blood, collected in the second trimester of pregnancy. Receptor source: a female donor in good health, enrolled as a control in a pregnancy study.

The genes are TRBV4-1 and TRBJ2-7; a weak D match, TRBD1 (6 bases). The germline V and J ends were trimmed by 5 bases and 3 bases, with 11 bases remaining between them. CDR1 MGHRA and CDR2 YSYEKL come from the germline V gene. There are 13 residues in the CDR3. CDR3 coding DNA: TGCGCCAGCAGCTTTGACAGGTTCTACGAGCAGTACTTC. Its protein product is CASSFDRFYEQYF.

This clone appeared a few times. This rearrangement joins TRBV14 to TRBJ1-1, with 7 bases fitting TRBD1. CDR3 size: 15 residues. Trimming at V came to 0 bases and at J to 6 bases, leaving 7 bases not matched to a gene. The germline V gene has CDR1 SGHDN and CDR2 FVKESK. The CDR3 nucleotides read TGTGCCAGCAGCCAAGACAGGGGGATCTTCCCTGAAGCTTTCTTT. Translated: CASSQDRGIFPEAFF.

This clone was found a few times. This chain joins TRBV6-1 and TRBJ1-6; TRBD1 matches 9 bases. CDR1 and CDR2 from the germline V gene are MNHNS and SASEGT. Trimming cost V 3 bases and J 10 bases; bases outside gene matches: 10. The CDR3 has 16 residues. The CDR3: CASSDRPGQGLSPLHF. The CDR3, as DNA: TGTGCCAGCAGTGATCGACCGGGACAGGGACTGTCACCCCTCCACTTT.

The chain is built from TRBV4-1 and TRBJ2-1; possible D gene TRBD2, 5 bases. V was cut by 3 bases and J by 0 bases, with 9 bases left in between. Germline CDR1 MGHRA, CDR2 YSYEKL. The CDR3 extends over 15 amino acids. CDR3 coding DNA: TGCGCCAGCAGCCAGGAGGCCTCCTCCTACAATGAGCAGTTCTTC. Residues: CASSQEASSYNEQFF.

The gene calls are TRBV15 and TRBJ2-2; a weak D match, TRBD1 (8 bases). V lost 5 bases and J lost 7, with 20 bases in between. Germline loops: CDR1 LNHNV, CDR2 YYDKDF (reference sequence). The CDR3 loop spans 16 amino acids. The CDR3 loop is CATSGPKDREGGELFF. The CDR3 nucleotides are TGTGCCACCAGCGGACCCAAGGACAGGGAGGGCGGGGAGCTGTTTTTT. Drawing the rest from reference TRBV15 and TRBJ2-2, the complete variable domain is DAMVIQNPRYQVTQFGKPVTLSCSQTLNHNVMYWYQQKSSQAPKLLFHYYDKDFNNEADTPDNFQSRRPNTSFCFLDIRSPGLGDTAMYLCATSGPKDREGGELFFGEGSRLTVL.

The V gene is TRBV6-1, the J gene TRBJ2-7, with D perhaps TRBD2 (6 bases). This CDR3 comprises 14 residues. The V gene's germline CDR1 is MNHNS and CDR2 SASEGT. With 8 bases removed from V and 3 bases from J, the gap between germline ends came to 17 bases. CDR3 in amino acids: CASPPPSEVYEQYF. DNA for the CDR3: TGTGCCAGCCCCCCCCCTAGCGAGGTCTACGAGCAGTACTTC.

V gene TRBV29-1 combines with J gene TRBJ2-3; 11 bases match TRBD2. V lost 6 bases and J lost 4; bases outside the gene matches: 9. Germline lookup yields CDR1 SQVTM and CDR2 ANQGSEA. CDR3 length: 15 residues. CDR3: CSVLLLAGASDTQYF. The CDR3 bases are TGCAGCGTCCTCCTACTAGCGGGAGCGTCAGATACGCAGTATTTT.

The sample holds one count of this clone. The chain is built from TRBV7-5 and TRBJ2-1; the D call TRBD1 from the table was never checked on the DNA. TRBV7-5 is a known pseudogene. The length of the CDR3 is 17 residues. CDR3 nucleotides: TGTGCCAGAAGCTCAAGCCGGGGACAGCGCTCCTACAATGAGCAGTTCTTC. Translated: CARSSSRGQRSYNEQFF.

The genes are TRBV28 and TRBJ2-3; no firm D call. V was clipped by 4 bases and J by 7 bases, with 12 bases between them. Looked up from germline, CDR1 is MDHEN and CDR2 is SYDVKM. CDR3 length: 13 amino acids. The CDR3 DNA sequence: TGTGCCAGCAGTTCGCCTCCGGTGTATACGCAGTATTTT. Protein: CASSSPPVYTQYF.

This clone was counted once. CDR3 sequence (DNA): TGTGCCACCAGCAGGGATTCGGGTTCGGATACGCAGTATTTT. Amino acids: CATSRDSGSDTQYF. The V gene is TRBV15, the J gene TRBJ2-3; D gene ambiguous. The V end lost 3 bases, the J end lost 6 bases, and 13 bases lay between the germline ends. This CDR3 contains 14 residues. Germline-derived CDR1 and CDR2 are LNHNV and YYDKDF (reference sequence).

The genes are TRBV6-5 and TRBJ1-1; the D is unclear. Germline CDR1 MNHEY, CDR2 SVGAGI. This CDR3 contains 15 residues. V was pared by 5 bases and J by 1 base, with 14 bases between. Here the CDR3 reads CASSRGLTPNTEAFF. The CDR3 DNA follows: TGTGCCAGCAGTCGCGGACTGACGCCGAACACTGAAGCTTTCTTT.

This sequence joins TRBV4-2 and TRBJ2-2; 11 nucleotides agree with TRBD2. The CDR3 totals 17 residues. V was clipped by 2 bases and J by 6 bases; unmatched bases: 8. Germline loops: CDR1 LGHNA, CDR2 YNFKEQ. This CDR3 is CASSQTFSGRAPGELFF. The CDR3 DNA follows: TGTGCCAGCAGCCAAACGTTTAGCGGGAGGGCCCCCGGGGAGCTGTTTTTT.

This chain uses TRBV15 with TRBJ1-1; D is unresolved. The CDR3 sequence is 15 residues long. Germline V gene lookup returns CDR1 LNHNV and CDR2 YYDKDF (reference sequence). Trimming shortened V by 1 base and J by 4 bases, and 13 bases separated the two germline ends. The CDR3 DNA follows: TGTGCCACCAGCAGAGGACCGGGTATAAGCACTGAAGCTTTCTTT. Translation: CATSRGPGISTEAFF.

The V gene is TRBV15, the J gene TRBJ2-7, with D hard to call. The V gene's germline CDR1 is LNHNV and CDR2 YYDKDF (reference sequence). Trimming left V 0 bases short and J 0 bases short, with 12 bases between. The CDR3 covers 16 residues. This CDR3 reads CATSRENYESSYEQYF. As DNA, the CDR3 is TGTGCCACCAGCAGAGAGAACTACGAGAGCTCCTACGAGCAGTACTTC.

The chain uses TRBV5-4 and TRBJ2-7; the D is unclear. The germline gives CDR1 SGHNT, CDR2 YYREEE (reference sequence). CDR3 length: 13 amino acids. V was shortened by 2 bases and J by 5 bases, with 11 bases between the two germline ends. In DNA, the CDR3 is TGTGCCAGCAGCTTTCCGGCGAGGCACGAGCAGTACTTC. It yields the protein CASSFPARHEQYF.

The rearrangement links TRBV28 to TRBJ1-2, with a weak D call TRBD1 (5 bases). Germline CDR1 reads MDHEN; CDR2 reads SYDVKM. The ends were cut back, 3 bases at V and 11 bases at J, with 10 bases in the middle. The length of the CDR3 is 11 residues. The CDR3 sequence is CASSFRVGYTF. The CDR3 bases are TGTGCCAGCAGTTTCAGGGTTGGGTACACCTTC.

The CDR3, as DNA: TGTGCCAGCAGCTTGGTATCCGGGGTCGATGAGCAGTTCTTC. Encoded protein: CASSLVSGVDEQFF. The V gene is TRBV5-6, the J gene TRBJ2-1, with a tentative D call TRBD2 (5 bases). With 0 bases removed from V and 8 bases from J, the gap between germline ends came to 12 bases. The CDR3 is 14 amino acids. CDR1 is SGHDT, CDR2 YYEEEE, per germline.

This clone was recorded once. The CDR3: CASRGETGVWEKLFF. CDR3 DNA: TGTGCCAGCAGGGGGGAGACAGGGGTGTGGGAAAAACTGTTTTTT. The chain has TRBV2 and TRBJ1-4; 8 nucleotides line up with TRBD1. V was clipped by 6 bases and J by 8 bases; unmatched bases: 11. Germline values: CDR1 SNHLY, CDR2 FYNNEI. This CDR3 region has 15 residues.

The gene calls are TRBV5-4 and TRBJ2-7, with 9 bases matching TRBD2. The length of the CDR3 is 15 residues. J gave up 2 bases and V 2 bases, and 5 bases lay outside the gene matches. Germline V gene data show CDR1 as SGHNT and CDR2 as YYREEE (reference sequence). Here the CDR3 DNA reads TGTGCCAGCAGCTTAGGGCTAGCGGGAACCTACGAGCAGTACTTC. Residues: CASSLGLAGTYEQYF.

This chain uses TRBV2 with TRBJ2-3, with D perhaps matching TRBD1 (6 bases). Trimming stripped 7 bases from V and 3 bases from J, with 14 bases between. This CDR3 is built from 14 residues. Germline assignment: CDR1 SNHLY and CDR2 FYNNEI. This CDR3 reads CASNNRDWTDTQYF. For the CDR3, the DNA is TGTGCCAGCAATAACAGGGATTGGACAGATACGCAGTATTTT.

The chain employs TRBV5-1 and TRBJ1-4; D gene uncertain. CDR3 length: 15 amino acids. Trimming removed 3 bases from V and 7 bases from J, with 16 bases in between. Germline lookup yields CDR1 SGHRS and CDR2 YFSETQ. The CDR3 spells CASSSAATDTEKLFF. The CDR3 nucleotides read TGCGCCAGCAGCTCCGCAGCCACCGACACTGAAAAACTGTTTTTT.

V gene TRBV5-4 combines with J gene TRBJ2-3; 8 nucleotides align to TRBD1. V lost 4 bases and J lost 4; bases outside the gene matches: 5. This CDR3 has 14 residues. Looked up from germline, CDR1 is SGHNT and CDR2 is YYREEE (reference sequence). This CDR3 is CASSLEQGADTQYF. CDR3 coding DNA: TGTGCCAGCAGCCTAGAACAGGGGGCAGATACGCAGTATTTT.

The CDR3 loop is CSVRTGSQETQYF. The CDR3, as DNA: TGCAGCGTTCGAACGGGATCCCAAGAGACCCAGTACTTC. The rearrangement uses TRBV29-1 and TRBJ2-5, with a possible D match to TRBD2 (5 bases). The CDR3 is made up of 13 amino acids. Germline-derived CDR1 and CDR2 are SQVTM and ANQGSEA. V was shortened by 5 bases and J by 1 base, with 11 bases between the two germline ends.

The chain employs TRBV28 and TRBJ2-1; 12 bases align to TRBD2. CDR3 length: 18 amino acids. V dropped 3 bases and J dropped 0; count of bases not matched to a gene: 6. CDR1 MDHEN and CDR2 SYDVKM come from the germline V gene. CDR3 sequence reads: CASSFGLAGPSSYNEQFF. CDR3 in DNA: TGTGCCAGCAGTTTCGGACTAGCGGGGCCGAGCTCCTACAATGAGCAGTTCTTC.

The rearrangement joins TRBV9 to TRBJ2-1; 8 bases match TRBD2. Germline loops: CDR1 SGDLS, CDR2 YYNGEE. The V gene end was trimmed by 4 bases and the J gene end by 8 bases; junction bases not matched to a gene: 8. The CDR3 extends over 14 amino acids. DNA for the CDR3: TGTGCCAGCAGCCCCCGACTAGCGAGCGATGAGCAGTTCTTC. Protein sequence: CASSPRLASDEQFF.